These 9 T cell receptor beta chains came from one sample sequenced in a study of neoadjuvant anti-PD-1 for oral cavity cancer. TCRdb's table, derived via immunoSEQ multiplex PCR, lists solely in-frame clones and lacks some. The sample yields about 72,000 clones, about four fifths seen once. The sequences come from PBMCs, collected before nivolumab (anti-PD-1) treatment. These receptors all stem from a person aged 35-79 years with oral cavity squamous cell carcinoma.

The chain couples TRBV5-4 to TRBJ2-3; D perhaps matches TRBD2 (5 bases). CDR3 length: 15 amino acids. Trimming pared 0 bases from V and 7 bases from J, leaving 15 bases between. Germline CDR1 and CDR2: SGHNT and YYREEE (reference sequence). CDR3: CASSLEQTRGHTQYF. For the CDR3, the DNA is TGTGCCAGCAGCTTGGAACAGACCAGAGGGCATACGCAGTATTTT.

The chain uses TRBV2 and TRBJ1-1; D may be TRBD1 (6 bases). The CDR3 is 14 amino acids. CDR1 is SNHLY, CDR2 FYNNEI, per germline. V lost 8 bases and J lost 1, with 14 bases in between. The CDR3 region is CASGVRQENTEAFF. CDR3 in DNA: TGTGCCAGCGGGGTCCGACAGGAGAACACTGAAGCTTTCTTT.

The rearrangement links TRBV5-1 to TRBJ1-2; D is ambiguous. CDR1 SGHRS and CDR2 YFSETQ come from the germline V gene. This CDR3 is 12 amino acids long. Trimming stripped 2 bases from V and 2 bases from J, with 4 bases between. The CDR3 here is CASSFDNYGYTF. As DNA, the CDR3 is TGCGCCAGCAGCTTTGACAACTATGGCTACACCTTC. Filled out from reference TRBV5-1 and TRBJ1-2, the complete variable domain reads KAGVTQTPRYLIKTRGQQVTLSCSPISGHRSVSWYQQTPGQGLQFLFEYFSETQRNKGNFPGRFSGRQFSNSRSEMNVSTLELGDSALYLCASSFDNYGYTFGSGTRLTVV.

The V gene is TRBV6-6, the J gene TRBJ2-7; 8 bases match TRBD2. Germline CDR1 MNHNY, CDR2 SVGAGI (reference sequence). The CDR3 sequence is 16 residues long. J gave up 3 bases and V 1 base, and 8 bases lay outside the gene matches. The CDR3 bases are TGTGCCAGCAGTTACTTTGAGGGACTAGGGAGCTACGAGCAGTACTTC. Translating it yields CASSYFEGLGSYEQYF.

This clone was recorded a few times. The chain uses TRBV4-1 and TRBJ2-7; TRBD1 matches 8 bases. The CDR3 covers 14 residues. Germline lookup yields CDR1 MGHRA and CDR2 YSYEKL. After removal of 3 bases from V and 6 bases from J, the junction contained 7 bases not matched to a gene. This CDR3 reads CASSHGQGAGEQYF. CDR3 DNA: TGCGCCAGCAGCCACGGACAGGGAGCGGGCGAGCAGTACTTC.

CDR3 protein: CASSPLGGGGIDTQYF. Here the CDR3 DNA reads TGTGCCAGCTCACCCCTCGGGGGGGGAGGAATAGATACGCAGTATTTT. The chain combines TRBV18 with TRBJ2-3; 8 nucleotides agree with TRBD2. The trim removed 3 bases at V and 5 bases at J, leaving 10 bases unmatched. CDR1 KGHSH and CDR2 LQKENI come from the germline V gene. The CDR3 runs to 16 residues.

This rearrangement joins TRBV28 to TRBJ1-3; 8 bases agree with TRBD1. After removal of 6 bases from V and 4 bases from J, the junction contained 14 bases not matched to a gene. The germline V gene encodes CDR1 MDHEN and CDR2 SYDVKM. This CDR3 has 17 residues. CDR3 nucleotide sequence: TGTGCCAGCAGCAGAACCAACCGCAGGGGGCCCGGAAACACCATATATTTT. Encoded protein: CASSRTNRRGPGNTIYF.

CDR3 nucleotides: TGTGCCAGCTGGAGGACAGGGGGCAACGAGCAGTACTTC. Translating gives CASWRTGGNEQYF. The rearrangement uses TRBV27 and TRBJ2-7; 11 bases are shared with TRBD1. The CDR3 is made up of 13 amino acids. The germline CDR1 and CDR2 sequences are MNHEY and SMNVEV (reference sequence). V trimming: 8 bases; J trimming: 5 bases; junction bases outside the gene matches: 5.

This clone was recorded once. The chain joins TRBV30 to TRBJ1-3; maybe TRBD1 (5 bases). Germline V gene data show CDR1 as GTSNPN and CDR2 as SVGIG (reference sequence). This CDR3 region has 12 residues. DNA for the CDR3: TGTGCGAGACAGATCTCTGGAAACACCATATATTTT. Its protein is CARQISGNTIYF.